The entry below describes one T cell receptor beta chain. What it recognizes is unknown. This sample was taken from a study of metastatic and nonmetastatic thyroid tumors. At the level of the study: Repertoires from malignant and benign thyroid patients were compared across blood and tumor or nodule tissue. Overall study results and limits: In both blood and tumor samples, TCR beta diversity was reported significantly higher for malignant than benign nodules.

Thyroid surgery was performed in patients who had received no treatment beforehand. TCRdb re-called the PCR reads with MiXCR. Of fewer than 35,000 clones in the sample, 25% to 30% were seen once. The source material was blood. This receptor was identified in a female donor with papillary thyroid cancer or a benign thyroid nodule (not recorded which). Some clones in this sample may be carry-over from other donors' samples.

CDR3 DNA sequence: TGCGCCAGCAGCCAAGTTAATGACTATTTCTCTCCCGGTGAGCAGTTCTTC. Protein sequence: CASSQVNDYFSPGEQFF. This rearrangement joins TRBV4-1 to TRBJ2-1, with D perhaps matching TRBD2 (5 bases). V lost 1 base and J 9 bases, leaving 22 bases between the germline ends. The CDR3 totals 17 residues. Germline-derived CDR1 and CDR2 are MGHRA and YSYEKL.